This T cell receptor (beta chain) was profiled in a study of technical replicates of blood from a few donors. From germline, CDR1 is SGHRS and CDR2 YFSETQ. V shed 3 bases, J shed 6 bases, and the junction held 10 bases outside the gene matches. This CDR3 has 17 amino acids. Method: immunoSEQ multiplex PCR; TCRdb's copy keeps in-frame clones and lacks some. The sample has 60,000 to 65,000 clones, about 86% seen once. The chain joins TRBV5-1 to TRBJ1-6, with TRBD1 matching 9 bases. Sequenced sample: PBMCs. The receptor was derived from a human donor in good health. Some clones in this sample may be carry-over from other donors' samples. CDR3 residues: CASSSPTTGGGNSPLHF. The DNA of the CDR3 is TGCGCCAGCAGCTCACCAACGACAGGGGGTGGTAATTCACCCCTCCACTTT. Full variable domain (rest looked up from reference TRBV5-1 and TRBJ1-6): KAGVTQTPRYLIKTRGQQVTLSCSPISGHRSVSWYQQTPGQGLQFLFEYFSETQRNKGNFPGRFSGRQFSNSRSEMNVSTLELGDSALYLCASSSPTTGGGNSPLHFGNGTRLTVT.